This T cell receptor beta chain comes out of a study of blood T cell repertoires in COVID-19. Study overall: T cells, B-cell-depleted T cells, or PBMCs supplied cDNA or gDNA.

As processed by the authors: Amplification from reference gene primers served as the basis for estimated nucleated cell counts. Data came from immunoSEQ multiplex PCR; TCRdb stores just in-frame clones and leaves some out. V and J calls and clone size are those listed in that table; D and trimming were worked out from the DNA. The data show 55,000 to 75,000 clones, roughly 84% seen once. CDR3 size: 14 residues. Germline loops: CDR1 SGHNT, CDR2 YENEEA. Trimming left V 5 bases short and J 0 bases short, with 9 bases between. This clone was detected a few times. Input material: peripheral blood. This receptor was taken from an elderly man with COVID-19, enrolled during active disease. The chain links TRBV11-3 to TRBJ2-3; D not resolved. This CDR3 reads CASSPSASTDTQYF. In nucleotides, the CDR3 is TGTGCCAGCAGCCCCAGCGCTAGCACAGATACGCAGTATTTT.